These 10 T cell receptor beta chains share one sample of origin, sequenced in a study of T cell repertoires in cytomegalovirus infection (dated by TCRdb to the late 2010s). The sample's treatment or condition label, in plain terms: in vitro stimulation with specific CMV peptide epitopes to enrich CMV-specific T cells. This sample was sequenced with an Illumina HiSeq 1500. In TCRdb, the public reads were trimmed at Q25 with fastp and aligned with MiXCR, with productive beta chains retained. Duplicate CDR3 protein sequences are folded into a single record with the most common DNA and genes. Here the sample has about 920,000 distinct CDR3 sequences; under 40% occur a single time. The ten largest clones add up to roughly an eighth of the sample. These receptors have no known antigen. Source: cultured CD8+ T cells from PBMCs, taken from culture after CMV antigen stimulation. Receptors were obtained from a human donor in good health (CMV status not recorded). Some clones in this sample may be carry-over from other donors' samples.

This clonotype was counted many times. This rearrangement joins TRBV7-8 to TRBJ2-1; D is possibly TRBD2 (6 bases). The V end was cut by 1 base, the J end by 5 bases, with 9 bases between. The CDR3 has 14 amino acids. Germline-derived CDR1 and CDR2 are SGHVS and FQNEAQ. CDR3 residues: CASSLGREDNEQFF. DNA of the CDR3: TGTGCCAGCAGCTTAGGCAGGGAGGACAATGAGCAGTTCTTC. Full variable domain (remainder filled in from reference TRBV7-8 and TRBJ2-1): GAGVSQSPRYKVAKRGQDVALRCDPISGHVSLFWYQQALGQGPEFLTYFQNEAQLDKSGLPSDRFFAERPEGSVSTLKIQRTQQEDSAVYLCASSLGREDNEQFFGPGTRLTVL.

This clonotype was counted ten times or more. The chain is built from TRBV27 and TRBJ1-1; D is perhaps TRBD1 (6 bases). CDR1 and CDR2 from the germline V gene are MNHEY and SMNVEV (reference sequence). Trimming took 7 bases from V and 1 from J, leaving 10 bases between them. This CDR3 is 13 amino acids long. CDR3 amino acids: CASKGGRNTEAFF. The CDR3 DNA sequence: TGTGCCAGCAAAGGGGGACGGAACACTGAAGCTTTCTTT.

The chain joins TRBV3-1 to TRBJ2-2; 9 bases are a match to TRBD2. The V and J ends lost 2 bases and 4 bases, in that order; junction bases with no gene match: 5. CDR1 and CDR2 from the germline V gene are LGHDT and YNNKEL (reference sequence). The CDR3 is 16 residues long. The CDR3 region is CASSQTAGGTTGELFF. The CDR3 coding sequence is TGTGCCAGCAGCCAAACGGCGGGGGGGACCACCGGGGAGCTGTTTTTT.

This clonotype was seen more than once but under ten times. V is TRBV20-1 and J is TRBJ2-7; 9 bases line up with TRBD1. After removal of 2 bases from V and 2 bases from J, the junction contained 4 bases not matched to a gene. The CDR3 spans 14 residues. The germline V gene encodes CDR1 DFQATT and CDR2 SNEGSKA (reference sequence). CDR3: CSARFDRGTYEQYF. The CDR3 DNA follows: TGCAGTGCTAGATTTGACAGGGGGACCTACGAGCAGTACTTC.

This chain connects TRBV6-5 to TRBJ1-1; 8 positions match TRBD1. The CDR3 sequence is 17 residues long. V lost 0 bases, J lost 0 bases, and 6 bases stayed unmatched. Germline V gives CDR1 MNHEY, CDR2 SVGAGI. The CDR3 sequence is CASSYSQGAMVNTEAFF. The CDR3 DNA reads as TGTGCCAGCAGTTACTCCCAGGGGGCAATGGTGAACACTGAAGCTTTCTTT.

As concerns this clonotype: Germline and junction disagree at one end, which may indicate a read error. The chain uses TRBV4-1 and TRBJ2-2; the D gene is possibly TRBD2 (6 bases). Germline V gives CDR1 MGHRA, CDR2 YSYEKL. The CDR3 length is 15 residues. The CDR3 sequence: CASSLYSVYTGGLFF. The CDR3 coding sequence is TGCGCCAGCAGCCTTTACAGTGTGTACACCGGGGGGCTGTTTTTT.

The chain's CDR3 is CASSFHSGGAWGSQYF. CDR3 bases: TGTGCCAGCAGTTTCCATAGCGGGGGCGCTTGGGGGTCCCAGTACTTC. This chain joins TRBV27 and TRBJ2-5; 9 bases line up with TRBD2. CDR3 length equals 16 residues. Germline V lookup: CDR1 MNHEY, CDR2 SMNVEV (reference sequence). The J segment lost 9 bases and the V segment lost 3 bases, leaving 14 bases of the junction unmatched.

The CDR3 coding sequence is TGTGCCAGCAGCTTAATGGGACTAGCGGGTAGTAATGAGCAGTTCTTC. As protein: CASSLMGLAGSNEQFF. The chain couples TRBV5-4 to TRBJ2-1, with TRBD2 matching 12 bases. J lost 7 bases, V lost 2 bases, and 7 bases had no gene match. Germline loops: CDR1 SGHNT, CDR2 YYREEE (reference sequence). This CDR3 comprises 16 residues.

At least ten counts were recorded for this clonotype. The chain links TRBV7-6 to TRBJ2-3; the D gene could be TRBD1 or TRBD2 (6 bases each). Looked up from germline, CDR1 is SGHVS and CDR2 is FNYEAQ. The CDR3 covers 13 residues. The CDR3 DNA sequence: TGTGCTTCGGGGGCAGAGTTCACAGATACGCAGTATTTT. Encoded protein: CASGAEFTDTQYF.

The rearrangement links TRBV12-3 or TRBV12-4 to TRBJ1-4; D ambiguous. Trimming left V 3 bases short and J 0 bases short, with 32 bases between. CDR3 length: 23 residues. The CDR3 sequence: CASSFILHGSPDGLDATNEKLFF. As DNA, the CDR3 is TGTGCCAGCAGTTTCATACTCCACGGCAGTCCGGACGGGCTTGATGCAACTAATGAAAAACTGTTTTTT.